This T cell receptor (beta chain) was profiled in a study of OX40 agonist ivuxolimab in advanced cancers. Here immunoSEQ multiplex PCR was the method, and the copy in TCRdb shows in-frame clones only, minus some. Here the sample spans 75,000 to 95,000 clones, roughly 90% being singletons. This CDR3 contains 10 residues. This clone came up once. The starting material was CD4+ or CD8+ T cells sorted from blood, obtained in a trial of the OX40 agonist ivuxolimab. The chain carries TRBV21-1 and TRBJ2-5. TRBV21-1 has pseudogene status. The sequence came from an adult with an advanced solid tumor such as melanoma, head and neck, liver or kidney cancer. CDR3 sequence: CASNPKILYF. The CDR3 DNA is TGTGCCAGCAACCCGAAGATCCTTTACTTC.